The subject of this entry is one TCR beta chain. The method was immunoSEQ multiplex PCR; TCRdb's version includes in-frame clones alone and lacks a portion of them. Of more than 200,000 clones in the sample, 70% to 90% were seen once. J lost 4 bases, V lost 4 bases, and 2 bases had no gene match. Per the germline V gene, CDR1 is SGHTS and CDR2 is YDEGEE. The CDR3 covers 14 residues. The data derive from a study of blood T cell repertoires in COVID-19. Looking at the study overall: Sources were T cells, B-cell-depleted T cells, or PBMCs; the material itself was cDNA or gDNA.

This chain connects TRBV5-8 to TRBJ1-6; TRBD1 matches 7 bases. The TCR sequence derives from a young man with active or convalescent COVID-19. The specimen was peripheral blood. This chain's CDR3 is CASSPDRYNSPLHF. As DNA, the CDR3 is TGTGCCAGCAGCCCGGACAGGTATAATTCACCCCTCCACTTT.